This passage covers 13 T cell receptor beta chains from one sample sequenced in a study of blood T cell repertoires in COVID-19. Here immunoSEQ multiplex PCR was the method, and the copy in TCRdb shows in-frame clones only, minus some. The repertoire holds 100,000 to 120,000 clones, with 85% as singletons. The sample comprised peripheral blood. The receptors were sampled from a middle-aged man with acute or convalescent COVID-19.

The gene calls are TRBV18 and TRBJ2-2, with 8 bases that match TRBD1. Germline CDR1 KGHSH, CDR2 LQKENI. With 5 bases clipped from V and 3 bases from J, the junction kept 5 bases outside the gene matches. This CDR3 spans 15 amino acids. This chain's CDR3 is CASSWGQVDTGELFF. In DNA, the CDR3 is TGTGCCAGCTCATGGGGACAGGTTGACACCGGGGAGCTGTTTTTT. Full variable domain (outside the CDR3, taken from reference TRBV18 and TRBJ2-2): NAGVMQNPRHLVRRRGQEARLRCSPMKGHSHVYWYRQLPEEGLKFMVYLQKENIIDESGMPKERFSAEFPKEGPSILRIQQVVRGDSAAYFCASSWGQVDTGELFFGEGSRLTVL.

The chain carries TRBV19 and TRBJ2-4; tentative D call: TRBD2 (6 bases). The V and J ends lost 8 bases and 8 bases respectively, with 22 bases between them. This CDR3 has 15 amino acids. Germline V gene lookup returns CDR1 LNHDA and CDR2 SQIVND (reference sequence). The CDR3 sequence is CASASSEGIGYIQYF. The CDR3, as DNA: TGTGCCAGTGCATCTTCGGAGGGGATTGGGTACATTCAGTACTTC.

V and J are TRBV5-1 and TRBJ2-5; tentative D call: TRBD1 (6 bases). The germline V and J ends were trimmed by 0 bases and 9 bases, with 15 bases remaining between them. The CDR3 is made up of 14 amino acids. Looked up from germline, CDR1 is SGHRS and CDR2 is YFSETQ. The CDR3 DNA sequence: TGCGCCAGCAGCTTGGAACAGGGAGCAATGGCCCAGTACTTC. Its translation is CASSLEQGAMAQYF.

The CDR3 reads CASSFFQEAYNEQFF. CDR3 nucleotide sequence: TGTGCCAGCAGTTTTTTTCAAGAGGCCTACAATGAGCAGTTCTTC. V gene TRBV28 combines with J gene TRBJ2-1; D unresolved. Germline values: CDR1 MDHEN, CDR2 SYDVKM. The V end was cut by 3 bases, the J end by 2 bases, with 11 bases between. The length of the CDR3 is 15 residues.

The V call is TRBV6-2 or TRBV6-3, the J call TRBJ2-7; a weak D match, TRBD1 (6 bases). Trimming took off 5 bases at V and 2 bases at J, with 19 bases between the two ends. Germline loops: CDR1 MNHEY, CDR2 SVGEGT. The CDR3 contains 16 residues. The CDR3 coding sequence is TGTGCCAGCAGTCGGGGACACGAGCCGGACCCCTACGAGCAGTACTTC. This sequence encodes CASSRGHEPDPYEQYF.

The rearrangement links TRBV6-5 to TRBJ1-1, with no clear D. The V end was cut by 6 bases, the J end by 1 base, with 6 bases between. The CDR3 sequence is 12 residues long. Germline V CDR1 and CDR2: MNHEY, SVGAGI. Written as DNA, the CDR3 is TGTGCCAGCAGAAACACGAACACTGAAGCTTTCTTT. This encodes CASRNTNTEAFF.

This chain connects TRBV28 to TRBJ2-7; D ambiguous. CDR1 is MDHEN, CDR2 SYDVKM, per germline. CDR3 length: 15 amino acids. The ends were cut back, 2 bases at V and 5 bases at J, with 16 bases in the middle. The DNA of the CDR3 is TGTGCCAGCAGTTTACAAGGCTCCTCTCGGGACGAGCAGTACTTC. Its protein is CASSLQGSSRDEQYF. Variable domain in full (rest from reference TRBV28 and TRBJ2-7): DVKVTQSSRYLVKRTGEKVFLECVQDMDHENMFWYRQDPGLGLRLIYFSYDVKMKEKGDIPEGYSVSREKKERFSLILESASTNQTSMYLCASSLQGSSRDEQYFGPGTRLTVT.

This clone has just one count. The chain has TRBV28 and TRBJ1-5, with D perhaps TRBD1 (5 bases). Germline loops: CDR1 MDHEN, CDR2 SYDVKM. This CDR3 comprises 13 residues. The ends were cut back, 3 bases at V and 4 bases at J, with 7 bases in the middle. CDR3 region: CASSFPGNQPQHF. DNA of the CDR3: TGTGCCAGCAGTTTCCCAGGGAATCAGCCCCAGCATTTT. The full variable domain, completed using reference TRBV28 and TRBJ1-5, is DVKVTQSSRYLVKRTGEKVFLECVQDMDHENMFWYRQDPGLGLRLIYFSYDVKMKEKGDIPEGYSVSREKKERFSLILESASTNQTSMYLCASSFPGNQPQHFGDGTRLSIL.

The chain joins TRBV6-5 to TRBJ1-6; D is ambiguous. The V gene's germline CDR1 is MNHEY and CDR2 SVGAGI. The V end lost 2 bases, the J end lost 4 bases, and 6 bases lay between the germline ends. This CDR3 region has 14 residues. The DNA for the CDR3 is TGTGCCAGCAGTTACGGAGGGTATAATTCACCCCTCCACTTT. Translating it yields CASSYGGYNSPLHF.

J is TRBJ2-7 and V is TRBV4-1; 7 nucleotides agree with TRBD2. From germline, CDR1 is MGHRA and CDR2 YSYEKL. There are 15 residues in the CDR3. With V trimmed by 0 bases and J by 3 bases, 5 bases remained unmatched. CDR3 DNA sequence: TGCGCCAGCAGCCAAGAAAGTGCTAGCGGCTACGAGCAGTACTTC. Translated, it gives CASSQESASGYEQYF.

The sample holds one count of this clone. The rearrangement links TRBV7-9 to TRBJ1-1; 8 nucleotides agree with TRBD1. CDR3 length: 17 residues. Germline-derived CDR1 and CDR2 are SEHNR and FQNEAQ (reference sequence). V was pared by 3 bases and J by 0 bases, with 9 bases of the junction left unmatched. DNA of the CDR3: TGTGCCAGCAGCTTTTCCAGGGGGCCATTAATGAACACTGAAGCTTTCTTT. Its translation is CASSFSRGPLMNTEAFF.

The J gene is TRBJ2-2, the V gene TRBV19; 8 positions match TRBD1. The CDR3 has 14 residues. After removal of 7 bases from V and 7 bases from J, the junction contained 8 bases not matched to a gene. The germline V gene has CDR1 LNHDA and CDR2 SQIVND (reference sequence). Here the CDR3 reads CASTWTGFIGELFF. The CDR3, as DNA: TGTGCCAGTACCTGGACAGGGTTTATCGGGGAGCTGTTTTTT.

The chain combines TRBV2 with TRBJ1-1; perhaps TRBD1 as D (5 bases). The CDR3 is made up of 14 amino acids. Deletions cut 6 bases from V and 5 bases from J, with 16 bases between. Germline CDR1 SNHLY, CDR2 FYNNEI. This CDR3 reads CASRYNGGGTEAFF. CDR3 nucleotides: TGTGCCAGCAGATATAACGGGGGTGGGACTGAAGCTTTCTTT.